Below are 32 T cell receptor beta chains sequenced from a single sample in a study of cytomegalovirus exposure and HLA in healthy donors. The PCR made use of 60 Vbeta and 13 Jbeta primers. Profiling relied on immunoSEQ multiplex PCR, and the TCRdb table lists in-frame clones only, not all of them. The sample shows about 150,000 clones, around 82% of them seen only once. The sequenced material came from PBMCs. The receptors shown here come from a woman between 40 and 50 years old in good health and CMV-seropositive.

The chain recombines TRBV30 with TRBJ2-7, with 10 bases matching TRBD2. Germline V gives CDR1 GTSNPN, CDR2 SVGIG (reference sequence). V was pared by 2 bases and J by 6 bases, with 4 bases of the junction left unmatched. The CDR3 is 13 residues long. The chain's CDR3 is CAWSMGLATEQYF. CDR3 in DNA: TGTGCCTGGAGTATGGGACTAGCGACCGAGCAGTACTTC.

The chain combines TRBV19 with TRBJ1-5; D uncertain. The V gene's germline CDR1 is LNHDA and CDR2 SQIVND (reference sequence). This CDR3 has 12 residues. Trimming took off 7 bases at V and 6 bases at J, with 10 bases between the two ends. In DNA, the CDR3 is TGTGCCAGTACCTTCGCGGGTCAGCCCCAGCATTTT. Protein: CASTFAGQPQHF. Filled out from reference TRBV19 and TRBJ1-5, the complete variable domain reads DGGITQSPKYLFRKEGQNVTLSCEQNLNHDAMYWYRQDPGQGLRLIYYSQIVNDFQKGDIAEGYSVSREKKESFPLTVTSAQKNPTAFYLCASTFAGQPQHFGDGTRLSIL.

CDR3 residues: CAISETPDRGNTGELFF. The CDR3 nucleotides read TGTGCCATCAGTGAGACTCCGGACAGGGGCAACACCGGGGAGCTGTTTTTT. The chain uses TRBV10-3 and TRBJ2-2, with 9 bases lining up with TRBD1. J lost 2 bases, V lost 2 bases, and 6 bases had no gene match. Germline V gene lookup returns CDR1 ENHRY and CDR2 SYGVKD. The length of the CDR3 is 17 residues.

V usage is TRBV25-1 and J usage is TRBJ1-4, with 7 positions matching TRBD1. Trimming cost V 5 bases and J 4 bases; bases outside gene matches: 10. The germline V gene has CDR1 MGHDK and CDR2 SYGVNS. The CDR3 runs 16 residues. The CDR3 bases are TGTGCCAGCAGTCGAGGGGCGGGACAGCTTAATGAAAAACTGTTTTTT. Its protein is CASSRGAGQLNEKLFF.

This chain links TRBV2 with TRBJ2-1, with D tentatively TRBD2 (5 bases). Germline CDR1 reads SNHLY; CDR2 reads FYNNEI. V was trimmed by 2 bases and J by 12 bases, leaving 11 bases between them. CDR3 length equals 12 residues. The CDR3 is CASSEIREGQFF. CDR3 nucleotide sequence: TGTGCCAGCAGTGAAATCCGAGAGGGGCAGTTCTTC.

V and J are TRBV5-8 and TRBJ1-4, with TRBD1 as a possible D gene (5 bases). Between the trimmed V and J ends, which lost 2 bases and 10 bases, there was a span of 15 bases. Germline V lookup: CDR1 SGHTS, CDR2 YDEGEE. CDR3 size: 14 residues. CDR3 sequence (DNA): TGTGCCAGCAGCTTCCTTCAGGGAACCGGAAAACTGTTTTTT. It translates to CASSFLQGTGKLFF. Full variable domain (remainder filled in from reference TRBV5-8 and TRBJ1-4): EAGVTQSPTHLIKTRGQQATLRCSPISGHTSVYWYQQALGLGLQFLLWYDEGEERNRGNFPPRFSGRQFPNYSSELNVNALELEDSALYLCASSFLQGTGKLFFGSGTQLSVL.

This chain connects TRBV19 to TRBJ1-2; possible D gene TRBD1, 5 bases. The CDR3 length is 14 residues. Germline CDR1 is LNHDA and CDR2 is SQIVND (reference sequence). V shed 3 bases and J shed 3 bases, with 11 bases lying between them. CDR3 residues: CASSMAWGDYGYTF. The CDR3 region has the DNA TGTGCCAGTAGTATGGCCTGGGGGGACTATGGCTACACCTTC. Based on the CDR3 plus reference TRBV19 and TRBJ1-2, the full variable domain is DGGITQSPKYLFRKEGQNVTLSCEQNLNHDAMYWYRQDPGQGLRLIYYSQIVNDFQKGDIAEGYSVSREKKESFPLTVTSAQKNPTAFYLCASSMAWGDYGYTFGSGTRLTVV.

The rearrangement links TRBV28 to TRBJ2-7, with 9 bases identical to TRBD1. Germline CDR1 MDHEN, CDR2 SYDVKM. The CDR3 runs to 14 residues. The V segment lost 8 bases and the J segment 1 base; nucleotides outside the gene matches: 6. The CDR3 nucleotides are TGTGCCAGCCGGGAAGGGACAGGGTCCTACGAGCAGTACTTC. Translated, it gives CASREGTGSYEQYF.

V and J are TRBV19 and TRBJ2-5; TRBD2 agrees at 9 bases. V lost 3 bases to trimming and J lost 4 bases; unmatched junction nucleotides: 9. This CDR3 has 16 amino acids. Germline V gene data show CDR1 as LNHDA and CDR2 as SQIVND (reference sequence). The CDR3 here is CASSIRSGRGPETQYF. The CDR3 nucleotides are TGTGCCAGTAGTATCCGTAGCGGGAGAGGTCCAGAGACCCAGTACTTC.

This clone appeared a single time. The chain couples TRBV27 to TRBJ2-7; 9 bases are a match to TRBD1. The V gene's germline CDR1 is MNHEY and CDR2 SMNVEV (reference sequence). The V and J ends lost 6 bases and 6 bases, in that order; junction bases with no gene match: 9. The CDR3 length is 14 residues. CDR3 sequence (DNA): TGTGCCAGCAGCACCAGGGACAGGGTCTCCGAGCAGTACTTC. Encoded protein: CASSTRDRVSEQYF.

In its sample, this clone was seen once. J is TRBJ2-7 and V is TRBV1; the DNA was not used to check the table's D call, TRBD1. TRBV1 is a pseudogene. The CDR3 loop spans 16 amino acids. CDR3 DNA: TGCACCAGCAGCCAAGATCCCAACAGGGGTACCTACGAGCAGTACTTC. As protein: CTSSQDPNRGTYEQYF.

The DNA of the CDR3 is TGCAGCGTTCAAAATCGGACAGGGCTGAATCAGCCCCAGCATTTT. This codes for CSVQNRTGLNQPQHF. The chain employs TRBV29-1 and TRBJ1-5; 8 nucleotides match TRBD1. The CDR3 extends over 15 amino acids. J gave up 4 bases and V 5 bases, and 10 bases lay outside the gene matches. Germline V gene data show CDR1 as SQVTM and CDR2 as ANQGSEA.

This clone was seen more than once but under ten times. Other nucleotide sequences from this sample produce the same CDR3. The chain recombines TRBV27 with TRBJ2-7; TRBD2 agrees at 11 bases. The CDR3 contains 13 residues. The J segment lost 4 bases and the V segment lost 9 bases, leaving 5 bases of the junction unmatched. CDR1 and CDR2 from the germline V gene are MNHEY and SMNVEV (reference sequence). The DNA for the CDR3 is TGTGCCAGTTCCCGGACTAGCGGGTACGAGCAGTACTTC. Protein product: CASSRTSGYEQYF.

The chain joins TRBV6-6 to TRBJ2-7; 11 nucleotides match TRBD1. The CDR3 length is 15 residues. Germline loops: CDR1 MNHNY, CDR2 SVGAGI (reference sequence). With V trimmed by 0 bases and J by 5 bases, 3 bases remained unmatched. The CDR3, as DNA: TGTGCCAGCAGTTACTCAGGACAGGGGGCGGACGAGCAGTACTTC. It encodes CASSYSGQGADEQYF.

The chain is built from TRBV28 and TRBJ1-2; the match to TRBD1 covers 9 bases. This CDR3 contains 15 residues. Per the germline V gene, CDR1 is MDHEN and CDR2 is SYDVKM. With 4 bases clipped from V and 4 bases from J, the junction kept 7 bases outside the gene matches. CDR3 amino acids: CASSSSGQGSYGYTF. CDR3 coding DNA: TGTGCCAGCAGTTCCTCGGGACAGGGATCCTATGGCTACACCTTC.

A remark on this clone: Mismatch with germline at one junction end may stem from a read error. The rearrangement links TRBV7-2 to TRBJ2-1; no clear D. The CDR3 has 11 residues. Germline V gene lookup returns CDR1 SGHTA and CDR2 FQGNSA. This CDR3 is CASGSHNEQFF. The CDR3 region has the DNA TGTGCCTCAGGCTCCCACAATGAGCAGTTCTTC.

The V call is TRBV28, the J call TRBJ2-7; 7 bases match TRBD1. CDR3 length equals 13 residues. The V segment lost 5 bases and the J segment 7 bases; nucleotides outside the gene matches: 8. Germline CDR1 MDHEN, CDR2 SYDVKM. CDR3 loop: CASSRDSPGEQYF. CDR3 coding DNA: TGTGCCAGCAGTCGGGACAGCCCCGGAGAGCAGTACTTC.

This clone was counted only a few times. The chain is built from TRBV7-9 and TRBJ2-1, with 8 bases lining up with TRBD2. V shed 6 bases, J shed 5 bases, and the junction held 12 bases outside the gene matches. This CDR3 has 16 amino acids. Germline-derived CDR1 and CDR2 are SEHNR and FQNEAQ (reference sequence). The CDR3 sequence is CASRERGSGDHNEQFF. CDR3 nucleotides: TGTGCCAGCAGGGAGAGGGGTAGCGGGGACCACAATGAGCAGTTCTTC. The whole variable domain, remainder taken from reference TRBV7-9 and TRBJ2-1, is DTGVSQNPRHKITKRGQNVTFRCDPISEHNRLYWYRQTLGQGPEFLTYFQNEAQLEKSRLLSDRFSAERPKGSFSTLEIQRTEQGDSAMYLCASRERGSGDHNEQFFGPGTRLTVL.

The chain recombines TRBV27 with TRBJ1-5; TRBD1 might be the D (6 bases). CDR1 MNHEY and CDR2 SMNVEV come from the germline V gene (reference sequence). Trimming stripped 0 bases from V and 7 bases from J, with 13 bases between. This CDR3 has 15 residues. The CDR3 DNA reads TGTGCCAGCAGTTTATCGGGGGACATAGGGCAGCCCCAGCATTTT. Amino acid sequence: CASSLSGDIGQPQHF.

The chain uses TRBV6-1 and TRBJ2-7, with D perhaps TRBD1 (6 bases). With 3 bases removed from V and 0 bases from J, the gap between germline ends came to 12 bases. The CDR3 has 15 amino acids. The germline gives CDR1 MNHNS, CDR2 SASEGT. DNA for the CDR3: TGTGCCAGCAGTGATTGGGGGCGCGGCTCCTACGAGCAGTACTTC. Encoded protein: CASSDWGRGSYEQYF.

The V gene is TRBV25-1, the J gene TRBJ1-3; possible D gene TRBD1, 6 bases. The CDR3 contains 15 residues. V shed 7 bases and J shed 0 bases, with 13 bases lying between them. Germline loops: CDR1 MGHDK, CDR2 SYGVNS. The CDR3 reads CASMDSLISGNTIYF. Here the CDR3 DNA reads TGTGCCAGCATGGACAGCCTTATCTCTGGAAACACCATATATTTT.

This clone was recorded only once. The J gene is TRBJ2-2, the V gene TRBV28; tentatively, D is TRBD1 (6 bases). Between the trimmed V and J ends, which lost 6 bases and 3 bases, there was a span of 11 bases. The CDR3 length is 14 residues. Germline CDR1 is MDHEN and CDR2 is SYDVKM. CDR3 region: CASSTGWDTGELFF. The CDR3 DNA reads as TGTGCCAGCAGCACAGGGTGGGACACCGGGGAGCTGTTTTTT.

The V and J genes are TRBV4-1 and TRBJ2-1; 8 bases fit TRBD2. Looked up from germline, CDR1 is MGHRA and CDR2 is YSYEKL. The trim removed 1 base at V and 7 bases at J, leaving 6 bases unmatched. This CDR3 spans 15 amino acids. The CDR3 DNA reads TGCGCCAGCAGCCAAGCGGGAGGGCGTCAAAATGAGCAGTTCTTC. This translates into CASSQAGGRQNEQFF.

The chain couples TRBV27 to TRBJ2-7, with a possible D match to TRBD2 (5 bases). CDR3 length: 17 residues. Per the germline V gene, CDR1 is MNHEY and CDR2 is SMNVEV (reference sequence). Trimming cost V 3 bases and J 2 bases, with 20 bases left between them. The CDR3 DNA reads TGTGCCAGCAGTTTTACTATGAGGGCAGGTTTTGCCTACGAGCAGTACTTC. It translates to CASSFTMRAGFAYEQYF.

The chain uses TRBV6-1 and TRBJ2-5, with 10 bases matching TRBD1. The CDR3 has 17 residues. V was clipped by 3 bases and J by 2 bases; unmatched bases: 9. Per the germline V gene, CDR1 is MNHNS and CDR2 is SASEGT. As DNA, the CDR3 is TGTGCCAGCAGTGAGAAAGGAGGGACAGGGGCACAAGAGACCCAGTACTTC. Amino acid sequence: CASSEKGGTGAQETQYF.

This sequence joins TRBV10-3 and TRBJ2-7; 8 bases map to TRBD1. Germline trimming cut 8 bases from V and 5 bases from J; bases unmatched to any gene: 8. CDR3 length: 13 amino acids. Germline assignment: CDR1 ENHRY and CDR2 SYGVKD. CDR3 nucleotides: TGTGCCATCGGGCAGGGGGCGGCGGACGAGCAGTACTTC. Its protein is CAIGQGAADEQYF.

The chain carries TRBV4-1 and TRBJ2-5; D gene unclear. Trimming cost V 1 base and J 1 base, with 10 bases left between them. Per the germline V gene, CDR1 is MGHRA and CDR2 is YSYEKL. The CDR3 has 15 residues. This CDR3 is CASSQVAATQETQYF. CDR3 nucleotide sequence: TGCGCCAGCAGCCAAGTGGCAGCGACCCAAGAGACCCAGTACTTC.

The chain is built from TRBV19 and TRBJ1-1; TRBD1 aligns across 7 bases. This CDR3 is built from 14 residues. Trimming took 1 base from V and 3 from J; bases not matched to a gene: 2. Looked up from germline, CDR1 is LNHDA and CDR2 is SQIVND (reference sequence). The CDR3 DNA reads as TGTGCCAGTAGTATAGCCACAGGGGACACTGAAGCTTTCTTT. Its protein is CASSIATGDTEAFF.

The chain couples TRBV5-1 to TRBJ2-3, with 13 bases aligning to TRBD2. Losses at the gene ends were 4 bases for V and 4 bases for J; bases not matched to a gene: 12. Germline V gene lookup returns CDR1 SGHRS and CDR2 YFSETQ. This CDR3 has 18 amino acids. CDR3 amino acids: CASSLEHGTSGIADTQYF. CDR3 nucleotides: TGCGCCAGCAGCCTGGAACACGGGACTAGCGGGATTGCAGATACGCAGTATTTT.

The genes are TRBV30 and TRBJ2-1; 8 positions match TRBD2. The V gene's germline CDR1 is GTSNPN and CDR2 SVGIG (reference sequence). Germline trimming cut 3 bases from V and 6 bases from J; bases unmatched to any gene: 10. The CDR3 runs to 15 residues. Here the CDR3 DNA reads TGTGCCTGGAGAAGGGGTAGCGGGACTGTCAATGAGCAGTTCTTC. It specifies CAWRRGSGTVNEQFF.

This clone is a singleton in its sample. This sequence joins TRBV2 and TRBJ2-7; 15 bases fit TRBD2. Germline V lookup: CDR1 SNHLY, CDR2 FYNNEI. The CDR3 contains 15 residues. Trimming at V came to 8 bases and at J to 6 bases, leaving 8 bases not matched to a gene. The CDR3 region has the DNA TGTGCCAGCGGAGGACTAGCGGGAGGGTCTGGCGAGCAGTACTTC. This translates into CASGGLAGGSGEQYF.

The chain couples TRBV5-7 to TRBJ2-1; tentatively, D is TRBD2 (6 bases). TRBV5-7 qualifies as an ORF whose function is uncertain. V was pared by 0 bases and J by 3 bases, with 13 bases between. The CDR3 length is 16 residues. Written as DNA, the CDR3 is TGTGCCAGCAGCTTGGCCATGAGCGGGTACTACAATGAGCAGTTCTTC. Its protein is CASSLAMSGYYNEQFF.